These T cell receptor beta chains were read from a single sample in a study of blood T cells in healthy people across ages. TCRdb re-derived calls from the 5' RACE reads in MiXCR, one entry per CDR3 protein. The sample carries hundreds of thousands of distinct CDR3 sequences, over 45% recorded once. Input material: blood. These receptors originate from a man under 40 in good health. CDR3s include the opening cysteine and the closing phenylalanine or tryptophan.

>TRBJ1-2|TRBV6-6
CASRDRENYGYTF
>TRBJ1-2|TRBV20-1
CSASPAYTF
>TRBJ1-1|TRBV20-1
CSAIDRVRGHTEAFF
>TRBJ2-5|TRBV15
CATSSRGTETQYF
>TRBJ1-3|TRBV4-2
CASSQSFGGRAGNTIYF
>TRBJ1-6|TRBV20-1
CSVQPSGSDSPLHF
>TRBJ2-7|TRBV15
CATSSNYEQYF
>TRBJ2-7|TRBV7-2
CASSRDGSYEQYF
>TRBJ2-7|TRBV11-2
CASSLKRENSYEQYF
>TRBJ2-5|TRBV20-1
CSARGPGQETQYF
>TRBJ2-5|TRBV7-8
CASSLVLLETQYF